These 30 T cell receptor beta chains came from one sample sequenced in a study of vaccination effects on CD4 cells after COVID-19. Clones were read by immunoSEQ multiplex PCR, and TCRdb kept only the in-frame ones, dropping some. The sample records 12,000 or so clones, about 65% being singletons. These receptors have no known antigen. In the ViraFEST assay, antigen-specific CD4+ clonotypes were identified by expansion after peptide-pool stimulation. With around ten days of culture completed, CD4+ T cells were isolated. BNT162b2 vaccine or mRNA-1273 vaccine was given to participants in two doses. The source was CD4+ T cells from PBMCs cultured with SARS-CoV-2 spike peptides, collected after COVID-19 vaccination. The source is a human donor who received a COVID-19 vaccine.

The chain joins TRBV7-9 to TRBJ2-1, with D possibly matching TRBD2 (5 bases). Germline V gene sequence: CDR1 SEHNR, CDR2 FQNEAQ (reference sequence). Deletions cut 5 bases from V and 9 bases from J, with 20 bases between. The CDR3 is made up of 15 amino acids. The CDR3 DNA reads as TGTGCCAGCAGCCCGAGGGAACTAGTTTCCGCTGAGCAGTTCTTC. It translates to CASSPRELVSAEQFF.

This chain connects TRBV5-1 to TRBJ2-7; the D gene is possibly TRBD2 (5 bases). With 1 base removed from V and 6 bases from J, the gap between germline ends came to 17 bases. Germline values: CDR1 SGHRS, CDR2 YFSETQ. The CDR3 is made up of 15 amino acids. DNA for the CDR3: TGCGCCAGCAGCTTGACGTCTAGCCAGTGGGGCGAGCAGTACTTC. It specifies CASSLTSSQWGEQYF.

This chain uses TRBV15 with TRBJ2-2, with 10 bases fitting TRBD2. The junction had 1 base not matched to a gene; V was cut back by 1 base and J by 5 bases. The CDR3 is made up of 15 amino acids. The V gene's germline CDR1 is LNHNV and CDR2 YYDKDF (reference sequence). The CDR3: CATSRGAGGTGELFF. In DNA form, the CDR3 reads TGTGCCACCAGCAGAGGAGCGGGGGGGACCGGGGAGCTGTTTTTT.

V usage is TRBV6-5 and J usage is TRBJ1-2; maybe TRBD1 (6 bases). The germline CDR1 and CDR2 sequences are MNHEY and SVGAGI. With 2 bases removed from V and 4 bases from J, the gap between germline ends came to 14 bases. The CDR3 sequence is 15 residues long. CDR3 sequence reads: CASSYDYRAGYGYTF. The CDR3 DNA reads as TGTGCCAGCAGTTACGATTACAGGGCTGGCTATGGCTACACCTTC.

The genes are TRBV18 and TRBJ1-1; unclear D gene. Trimming shortened V by 6 bases and J by 1 base, and 9 bases separated the two germline ends. Germline CDR1 reads KGHSH; CDR2 reads LQKENI. This CDR3 contains 13 residues. The CDR3 spells CASSPAPNTEAFF. The CDR3 nucleotides read TGTGCCAGCTCTCCTGCCCCGAACACTGAAGCTTTCTTT.

This clone was found a few times. This chain links TRBV21-1 with TRBJ2-2; the table's D call TRBD2 went unverified against the DNA. TRBV21-1 is a pseudogene segment. The CDR3 has 19 amino acids. The CDR3 spells CASTTSGRANTANTGELFF. CDR3 bases: TGTGCCAGCACGACTAGCGGGAGGGCCAACACCGCGAACACCGGGGAGCTGTTTTTT.

There are a few counts of this clone. The chain recombines TRBV28 with TRBJ1-1; D ambiguous. The germline gives CDR1 MDHEN, CDR2 SYDVKM. The CDR3 sequence is 14 residues long. Trimming removed 1 base from V and 1 base from J, with 7 bases in between. CDR3 coding DNA: TGTGCCAGCAGTTTATTTAGGCAGAACACTGAAGCTTTCTTT. This encodes CASSLFRQNTEAFF.

The chain carries TRBV6-2 or TRBV6-3 and TRBJ1-5, with D unresolved. The length of the CDR3 is 14 residues. CDR1 MNHEY and CDR2 SVGEGT come from the germline V gene. V was trimmed by 0 bases and J by 3 bases, leaving 6 bases between them. This CDR3 is CASSYSTTNQPQHF. As DNA, the CDR3 is TGTGCCAGCAGTTACTCGACCACCAATCAGCCCCAGCATTTT.

V gene TRBV6-5 combines with J gene TRBJ2-7; TRBD1 matches at 7 bases. The CDR3 spans 13 residues. Germline CDR1 MNHEY, CDR2 SVGAGI. V gave up 7 bases and J gave up 3 bases; unmatched junction bases: 6. The CDR3 spells CASMEGGGYEQYF. The CDR3 region has the DNA TGTGCCAGCATGGAAGGGGGCGGCTACGAGCAGTACTTC.

The chain recombines TRBV28 with TRBJ1-6; perhaps TRBD1 as D (6 bases). Per the germline V gene, CDR1 is MDHEN and CDR2 is SYDVKM. Trimming stripped 3 bases from V and 3 bases from J, with 12 bases between. This CDR3 has 16 residues. The CDR3 spells CASSLFRGNYNSPLHF. DNA for the CDR3: TGTGCCAGCAGTTTGTTCAGGGGAAACTATAATTCACCCCTCCACTTT.

This clone was found once. The rearrangement uses TRBV6-5 and TRBJ1-2, with D possibly being TRBD1 (6 bases). This CDR3 comprises 12 residues. Trimming stripped 2 bases from V and 8 bases from J, with 9 bases between. CDR1 is MNHEY and CDR2 is SVGAGI in the germline V gene. The CDR3 sequence: CASSYDGGGYTF. CDR3 sequence (DNA): TGTGCCAGCAGTTACGATGGGGGCGGCTACACCTTC.

This clone came up once. This rearrangement joins TRBV30 to TRBJ1-1; D perhaps matches TRBD1 (5 bases). The V end lost 2 bases, the J end lost 11 bases, and 12 bases lay between the germline ends. This CDR3 spans 11 amino acids. Per germline, CDR1 GTSNPN and CDR2 SVGIG (reference sequence). The CDR3 is CAWSTSRVAFF. CDR3 in DNA: TGTGCCTGGAGTACATCCAGGGTTGCTTTCTTT.

The V call is TRBV30, the J call TRBJ1-5; D unclear. Germline CDR1 is GTSNPN and CDR2 is SVGIG (reference sequence). The CDR3 has 13 residues. V lost 2 bases, J lost 2 bases, and 7 bases lay in between. This CDR3 reads CAWSIQGNQPQHF. CDR3 nucleotide sequence: TGTGCCTGGAGTATCCAGGGCAATCAGCCCCAGCATTTT.

The chain combines TRBV11-2 with TRBJ1-4; perhaps TRBD1 as D (5 bases). The CDR3 runs 16 residues. From germline, CDR1 is SGHAT and CDR2 FQNNGV. V lost 1 base to trimming and J lost 5 bases, with 14 bases between them. The CDR3 DNA follows: TGTGCCAGCAGCTTAGGGACACGTCGGGCAAATGAAAAACTGTTTTTT. Its translation: CASSLGTRRANEKLFF.

This chain uses TRBV27 with TRBJ2-7, with 14 bases fitting TRBD2. The germline V gene encodes CDR1 MNHEY and CDR2 SMNVEV (reference sequence). The CDR3 runs 16 residues. J gave up 5 bases and V 6 bases, and 9 bases lay outside the gene matches. For the CDR3, the DNA is TGTGCCAGCAGCCCGGGGGGACTAGCGGGAGTAAACGAGCAGTACTTC. This codes for CASSPGGLAGVNEQYF.

J is TRBJ2-3 and V is TRBV6-2 or TRBV6-3; 8 nucleotides line up with TRBD1. The CDR3 is made up of 15 amino acids. The germline V gene has CDR1 MNHEY and CDR2 SVGEGT. V trimming: 5 bases; J trimming: 4 bases; junction bases outside the gene matches: 8. The CDR3 is CASSHGRGRPDTQYF. The CDR3, as DNA: TGTGCCAGCAGTCATGGCAGGGGGCGGCCAGATACGCAGTATTTT.

The chain links TRBV19 to TRBJ1-5; D not certain. Germline CDR1 and CDR2: LNHDA and SQIVND (reference sequence). V lost 5 bases and J lost 0, with 14 bases in between. The CDR3 has 16 amino acids. For the CDR3, the DNA is TGTGCCAGTAGTGGGTCCGGACCGAATAGCAATCAGCCCCAGCATTTT. It is translated as CASSGSGPNSNQPQHF. Variable domain in full (rest from reference TRBV19 and TRBJ1-5): DGGITQSPKYLFRKEGQNVTLSCEQNLNHDAMYWYRQDPGQGLRLIYYSQIVNDFQKGDIAEGYSVSREKKESFPLTVTSAQKNPTAFYLCASSGSGPNSNQPQHFGDGTRLSIL.

This chain uses TRBV7-9 with TRBJ1-6; TRBD1 is a possible D gene (6 bases). V lost 4 bases to trimming and J lost 7 bases, with 20 bases between them. Germline V CDR1 and CDR2: SEHNR, FQNEAQ (reference sequence). CDR3 length equals 17 residues. The CDR3 loop is CASSSTRGQGRNSPLHF. The CDR3, as DNA: TGTGCCAGCAGCTCCACCCGGGGGCAGGGACGGAATTCACCCCTCCACTTT.

The chain is built from TRBV2 and TRBJ1-2; 10 positions agree with TRBD1. The CDR3 totals 14 residues. With V trimmed by 4 bases and J by 6 bases, 5 bases remained unmatched. The germline V gene encodes CDR1 SNHLY and CDR2 FYNNEI. This CDR3 is CASSVYGTGDGYTF. In nucleotides, the CDR3 is TGTGCCAGCAGTGTATACGGGACAGGGGATGGCTACACCTTC.

This chain links TRBV4-2 with TRBJ2-3, with D unclear. V shed 0 bases and J shed 3 bases, with 13 bases lying between them. Looked up from germline, CDR1 is LGHNA and CDR2 is YNFKEQ. This CDR3 has 16 residues. The CDR3 is CASSQDVGRITDTQYF. The CDR3, as DNA: TGTGCCAGCAGCCAAGACGTTGGCCGGATAACAGATACGCAGTATTTT.

CDR3 region: CASSLSGIYGYTF. Written as DNA, the CDR3 is TGTGCCAGCAGTTTATCAGGGATCTATGGCTACACCTTC. This chain joins TRBV27 and TRBJ1-2; D unresolved. CDR3 size: 13 residues. Germline V gene sequence: CDR1 MNHEY, CDR2 SMNVEV (reference sequence). The germline V and J ends were trimmed by 0 bases and 4 bases, with 6 bases remaining between them.

The rearrangement links TRBV15 to TRBJ1-1, with a tentative D call TRBD1 (5 bases). The CDR3 contains 15 residues. Germline V gene lookup returns CDR1 LNHNV and CDR2 YYDKDF (reference sequence). Trimming stripped 1 base from V and 1 base from J, with 10 bases between. The chain's CDR3 is CATSRGWGGNTEAFF. The DNA for the CDR3 is TGTGCCACCAGCAGAGGGTGGGGGGGGAACACTGAAGCTTTCTTT.

This clone was counted only a few times. V gene TRBV18 combines with J gene TRBJ2-7; 8 nucleotides align to TRBD1. Germline-derived CDR1 and CDR2 are KGHSH and LQKENI. The CDR3 extends over 14 amino acids. The ends lost 5 bases at V and 6 bases at J; junction bases unmatched: 9. Here the CDR3 reads CASSYDRGGSEQYF. The CDR3 region has the DNA TGTGCCAGCTCATACGACAGGGGAGGAAGCGAGCAGTACTTC. The full variable domain, in which reference TRBV18 and TRBJ2-7 provide the parts outside the CDR3, is NAGVMQNPRHLVRRRGQEARLRCSPMKGHSHVYWYRQLPEEGLKFMVYLQKENIIDESGMPKERFSAEFPKEGPSILRIQQVVRGDSAAYFCASSYDRGGSEQYFGPGTRLTVT.

The chain is built from TRBV12-3 or TRBV12-4 and TRBJ1-2; 7 bases match TRBD1. The CDR3 spans 13 residues. J gave up 8 bases and V 5 bases, and 8 bases lay outside the gene matches. The CDR3 DNA sequence: TGTGCCAGCAGTCAACAGGGGATTGGGGGCTACACCTTC. Translation: CASSQQGIGGYTF.

V usage is TRBV30 and J usage is TRBJ2-6, with D uncertain. Trimming took off 3 bases at V and 0 bases at J, with 3 bases between the two ends. The CDR3 consists of 13 residues. Germline-derived CDR1 and CDR2 are GTSNPN and SVGIG (reference sequence). CDR3 amino acids: CAWRNSGANVLTF. The CDR3 DNA follows: TGTGCCTGGAGAAACTCTGGGGCCAACGTCCTGACTTTC. Supplemented by reference TRBV30 and TRBJ2-6, the full variable domain reads SQTIHQWPATLVQPVGSPLSLECTVEGTSNPNLYWYRQAAGRGLQLLFYSVGIGQISSEVPQNLSASRPQDRQFILSSKKLLLSDSGFYLCAWRNSGANVLTFGAGSRLTVL.

By sample fraction, this clone is medium-sized (0.01 to 0.1%). J is TRBJ2-2 and V is TRBV7-9, with 9 bases matching TRBD2. This CDR3 contains 15 residues. Germline CDR1 reads SEHNR; CDR2 reads FQNEAQ (reference sequence). Losses at the gene ends were 0 bases for V and 8 bases for J; bases not matched to a gene: 4. Here the CDR3 reads CASSLARGLAGELFF. The CDR3 nucleotides are TGTGCCAGCAGCTTAGCGCGTGGACTAGCGGGGGAGCTGTTTTTT.

The chain carries TRBV7-2 and TRBJ2-7; 9 bases are shared with TRBD2. The V gene's germline CDR1 is SGHTA and CDR2 FQGNSA. With V trimmed by 1 base and J by 4 bases, 8 bases remained unmatched. The CDR3 is 16 residues long. In DNA, the CDR3 is TGTGCCAGCAGCTTAGGTGGGACTAGCAGTTCGTACGAGCAGTACTTC. It is translated as CASSLGGTSSSYEQYF.

The chain employs TRBV7-2 and TRBJ2-1; 7 nucleotides align to TRBD2. The CDR3 consists of 17 residues. V lost 4 bases to trimming and J lost 1 base; unmatched junction nucleotides: 10. Germline CDR1 and CDR2: SGHTA and FQGNSA. The CDR3 sequence: CASSSPTSVGSYNEQFF. The CDR3 DNA is TGTGCCAGCAGCTCACCCACTAGCGTGGGGTCCTACAATGAGCAGTTCTTC.

This chain uses TRBV18 with TRBJ2-7; D may be TRBD2 (5 bases). The CDR3 totals 14 residues. V was cut by 6 bases and J by 3 bases, with 15 bases left in between. The germline V gene has CDR1 KGHSH and CDR2 LQKENI. The CDR3 nucleotides read TGTGCCAGCTCCACAATAGGAGGAGACTACGAGCAGTACTTC. Protein: CASSTIGGDYEQYF.

This chain uses TRBV28 with TRBJ1-5; D perhaps matches TRBD1 (5 bases). The CDR3 has 15 residues. Germline CDR1 is MDHEN and CDR2 is SYDVKM. V was trimmed by 5 bases and J by 0 bases, leaving 11 bases between them. The CDR3 is CASSPTRGSNQPQHF. As DNA, the CDR3 is TGTGCCAGCAGTCCTACTAGGGGTAGCAATCAGCCCCAGCATTTT.